This T cell receptor beta chain was profiled in a study of preoperative IRX-2 immunotherapy in early breast cancer. The data were produced by immunoSEQ multiplex PCR, yet TCRdb's version contains in-frame clones alone and is incomplete. The sample includes about 62,000 clones, roughly 95% seen only once; the top ten take under 2%. Treatment of the sample: preoperative locoregional IRX-2 cytokine immunotherapy. Patients received preoperative, locoregional IRX-2 cytokine immunotherapy in a phase Ib study. The CDR3 is 15 residues long. V was shortened by 1 base and J by 0 bases, with 4 bases between the two germline ends. Germline V lookup: CDR1 SNHLY, CDR2 FYNNEI.

This material was acquired from a patient treated with IRX-2 immunotherapy. The chain uses TRBV2 and TRBJ2-6; D remains ambiguous. The source is a human donor with breast cancer. The CDR3 sequence: CASSEDLSGANVLTF. The DNA of the CDR3 is TGTGCCAGCAGTGAAGACCTCTCTGGGGCCAACGTCCTGACTTTC.